These T cell receptor beta chains were read from a single sample in a study of blood T cell repertoires in COVID-19. This table comes from immunoSEQ multiplex PCR, and its TCRdb copy is limited to in-frame clones, with some not included. The sample has under 300,000 clones, roughly 85% seen once. The source material was peripheral blood. These receptors came from a woman aged 50 to 60 who had recovered from COVID-19. CDR3s include the opening cysteine and the closing phenylalanine or tryptophan. A D gene is named only where the DNA matches it firmly. A clone size is listed for some rows: how often the clone was seen (once, few, many), or a class if it is expanded.

d_gene	v_gene	j_gene	abundance	CDR3aa	CDR3nt
.	TRBV7-6	TRBJ1-1	.	CASSLGAQTEAFF	TGTGCCAGCAGCTTAGGGGCGCAGACTGAAGCTTTCTTT
TRBD1	TRBV4-1	TRBJ1-3	.	CASSQGWTGAGNTIYF	TGCGCCAGCAGCCAAGGCTGGACAGGAGCTGGAAACACCATATATTTT
TRBD1	TRBV5-1	TRBJ2-7	.	CASSRTGISYEQYF	TGCGCCAGCAGCAGGACAGGGATATCCTACGAGCAGTACTTC
TRBD2	TRBV4-1	TRBJ2-3	many	CASSLTSGGNADTQYF	TGCGCCAGCAGCCTGACTAGCGGGGGTAATGCAGATACGCAGTATTTT
TRBD1	TRBV28	TRBJ2-3	.	CASSSTGGPLDTQYF	TGTGCCAGCAGTTCAACAGGGGGCCCCCTAGATACGCAGTATTTT
.	TRBV30	TRBJ2-7	.	CAWSAGSPYEQYF	TGTGCCTGGAGTGCGGGTAGCCCCTACGAGCAGTACTTC
.	TRBV18	TRBJ1-5	.	CASSPPYSNQPQHF	TGTGCCAGCTCACCACCTTATAGCAATCAGCCCCAGCATTTT
TRBD1	TRBV7-6	TRBJ1-3	.	CASSLRTGEGNTIYF	TGTGCCAGCAGCTTGCGGACAGGGGAGGGAAACACCATATATTTT
.	TRBV18	TRBJ2-1	once	CASSPPEGVAYNEQFF	TGTGCCAGCTCACCACCGGAGGGAGTAGCTTACAATGAGCAGTTCTTC
.	TRBV6-1	TRBJ2-5	few	CASSEGQEEETQYF	TGTGCCAGCAGTGAGGGACAAGAAGAAGAGACCCAGTACTTC